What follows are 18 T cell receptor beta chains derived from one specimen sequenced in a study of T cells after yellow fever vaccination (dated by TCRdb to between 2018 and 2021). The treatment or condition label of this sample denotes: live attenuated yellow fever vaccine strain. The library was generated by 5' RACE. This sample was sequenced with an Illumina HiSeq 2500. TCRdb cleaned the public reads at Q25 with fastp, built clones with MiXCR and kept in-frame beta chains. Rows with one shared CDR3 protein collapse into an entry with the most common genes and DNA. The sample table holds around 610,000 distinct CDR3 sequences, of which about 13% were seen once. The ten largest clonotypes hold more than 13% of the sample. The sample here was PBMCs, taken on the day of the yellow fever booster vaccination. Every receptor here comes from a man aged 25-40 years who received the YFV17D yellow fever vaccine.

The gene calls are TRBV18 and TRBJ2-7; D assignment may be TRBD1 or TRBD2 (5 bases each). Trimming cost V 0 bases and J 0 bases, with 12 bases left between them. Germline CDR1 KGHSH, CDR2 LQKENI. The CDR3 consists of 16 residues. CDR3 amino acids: CASSPPGKGSSYEQYF. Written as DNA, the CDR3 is TGTGCCAGCTCACCACCGGGAAAGGGGAGCTCCTACGAGCAGTACTTC.

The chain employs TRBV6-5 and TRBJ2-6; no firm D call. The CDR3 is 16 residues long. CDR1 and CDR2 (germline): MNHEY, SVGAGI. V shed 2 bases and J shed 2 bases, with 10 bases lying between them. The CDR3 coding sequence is TGTGCCAGCAGTTACGGACCCGACGCTGGGGCCAACGTCCTGACTTTC. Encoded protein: CASSYGPDAGANVLTF.

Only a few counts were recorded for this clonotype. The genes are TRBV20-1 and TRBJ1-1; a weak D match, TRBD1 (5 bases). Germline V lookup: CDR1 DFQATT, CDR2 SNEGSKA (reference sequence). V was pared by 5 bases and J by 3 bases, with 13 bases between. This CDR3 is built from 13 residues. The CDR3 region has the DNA TGCAGTGCTGCCAATACGGGGGACACTGAAGCTTTCTTT. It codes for CSAANTGDTEAFF.

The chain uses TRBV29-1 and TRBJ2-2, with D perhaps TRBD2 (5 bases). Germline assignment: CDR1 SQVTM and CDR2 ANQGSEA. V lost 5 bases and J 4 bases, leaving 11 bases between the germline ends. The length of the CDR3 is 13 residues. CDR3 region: CSVYAAGTGELFF. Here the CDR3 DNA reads TGCAGCGTTTACGCTGCGGGCACCGGGGAGCTGTTTTTT.

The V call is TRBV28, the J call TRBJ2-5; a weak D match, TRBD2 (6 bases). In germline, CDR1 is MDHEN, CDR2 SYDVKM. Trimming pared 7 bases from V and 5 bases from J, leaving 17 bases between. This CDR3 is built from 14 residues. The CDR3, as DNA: TGTGCCAGCATTTCCCCGGGACGGGGGGAGACCCAGTACTTC. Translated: CASISPGRGETQYF. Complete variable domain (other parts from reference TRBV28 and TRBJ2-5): DVKVTQSSRYLVKRTGEKVFLECVQDMDHENMFWYRQDPGLGLRLIYFSYDVKMKEKGDIPEGYSVSREKKERFSLILESASTNQTSMYLCASISPGRGETQYFGPGTRLLVL.

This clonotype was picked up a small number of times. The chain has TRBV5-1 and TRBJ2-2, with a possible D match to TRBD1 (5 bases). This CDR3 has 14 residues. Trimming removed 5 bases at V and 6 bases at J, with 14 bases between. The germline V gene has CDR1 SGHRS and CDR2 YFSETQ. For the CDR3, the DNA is TGCGCCAGCAGAGTCCCAGGGTCGGCCGGGGAGCTGTTTTTT. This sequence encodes CASRVPGSAGELFF. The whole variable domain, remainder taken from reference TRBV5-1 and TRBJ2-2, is KAGVTQTPRYLIKTRGQQVTLSCSPISGHRSVSWYQQTPGQGLQFLFEYFSETQRNKGNFPGRFSGRQFSNSRSEMNVSTLELGDSALYLCASRVPGSAGELFFGEGSRLTVL.

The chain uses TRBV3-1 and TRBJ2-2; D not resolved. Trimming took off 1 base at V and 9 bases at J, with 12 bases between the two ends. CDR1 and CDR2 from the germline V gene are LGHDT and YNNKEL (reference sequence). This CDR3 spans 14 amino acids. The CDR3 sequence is CASSQVSTTRELFF. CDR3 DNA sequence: TGTGCCAGCAGCCAAGTATCCACGACCCGGGAGCTGTTTTTT.

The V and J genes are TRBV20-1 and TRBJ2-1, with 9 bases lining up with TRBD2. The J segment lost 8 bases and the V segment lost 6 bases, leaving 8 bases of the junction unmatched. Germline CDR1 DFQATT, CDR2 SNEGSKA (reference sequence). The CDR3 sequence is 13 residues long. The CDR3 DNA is TGCAGTGCAGGCGGGAGGGCCGGGGATGAGCAGTTCTTC. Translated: CSAGGRAGDEQFF.

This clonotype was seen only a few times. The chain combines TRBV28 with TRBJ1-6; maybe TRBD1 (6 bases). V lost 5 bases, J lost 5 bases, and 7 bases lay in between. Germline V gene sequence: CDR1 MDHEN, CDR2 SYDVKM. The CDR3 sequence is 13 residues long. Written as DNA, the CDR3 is TGTGCCAGCAGTCGGACAGATAATTCACCCCTCCACTTT. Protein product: CASSRTDNSPLHF.

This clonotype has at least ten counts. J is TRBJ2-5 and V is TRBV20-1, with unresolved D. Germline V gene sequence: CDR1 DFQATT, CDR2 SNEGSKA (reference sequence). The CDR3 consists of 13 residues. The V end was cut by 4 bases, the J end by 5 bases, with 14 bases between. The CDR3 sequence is CSATWTGGETQYF. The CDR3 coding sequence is TGCAGTGCTACCTGGACCGGTGGGGAGACCCAGTACTTC.

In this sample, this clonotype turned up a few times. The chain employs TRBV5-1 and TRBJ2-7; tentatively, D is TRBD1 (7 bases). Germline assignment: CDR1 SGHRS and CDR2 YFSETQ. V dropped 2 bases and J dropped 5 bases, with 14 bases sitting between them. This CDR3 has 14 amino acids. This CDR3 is CASSFGGGRDEQYF. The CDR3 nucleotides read TGCGCCAGCAGCTTTGGAGGGGGCAGGGACGAGCAGTACTTC.

As DNA, the CDR3 is TGTGCCAGCAGTTTAGGAGTAACCAGTCTTCACATTCAGTACTTC. It encodes CASSLGVTSLHIQYF. The chain carries TRBV12-3 or TRBV12-4 and TRBJ2-4; no firm D call. Trimming cost V 1 base and J 8 bases, with 15 bases left between them. The CDR3 loop spans 15 amino acids.

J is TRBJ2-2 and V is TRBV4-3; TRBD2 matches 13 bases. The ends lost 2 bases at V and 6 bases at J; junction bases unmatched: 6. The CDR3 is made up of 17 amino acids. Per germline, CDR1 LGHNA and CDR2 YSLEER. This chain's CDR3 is CASSQYRTSGSSGELFF. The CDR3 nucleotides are TGCGCCAGCAGCCAATACCGGACTAGCGGGAGTTCCGGGGAGCTGTTTTTT.

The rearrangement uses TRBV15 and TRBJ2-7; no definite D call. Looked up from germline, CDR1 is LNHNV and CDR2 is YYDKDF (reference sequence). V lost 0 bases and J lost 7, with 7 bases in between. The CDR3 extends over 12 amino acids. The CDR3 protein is CATSRDRSEQYF. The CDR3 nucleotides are TGTGCCACCAGCAGAGATCGAAGTGAGCAGTACTTC. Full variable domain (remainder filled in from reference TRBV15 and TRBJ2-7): DAMVIQNPRYQVTQFGKPVTLSCSQTLNHNVMYWYQQKSSQAPKLLFHYYDKDFNNEADTPDNFQSRRPNTSFCFLDIRSPGLGDTAMYLCATSRDRSEQYFGPGTRLTVT.

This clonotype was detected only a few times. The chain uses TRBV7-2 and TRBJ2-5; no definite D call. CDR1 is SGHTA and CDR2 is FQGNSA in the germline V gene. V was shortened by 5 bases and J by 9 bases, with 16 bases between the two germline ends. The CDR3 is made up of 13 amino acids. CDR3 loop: CASSRDGNLAQYF. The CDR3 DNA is TGTGCCAGCAGCCGCGACGGTAATCTTGCCCAGTACTTC.

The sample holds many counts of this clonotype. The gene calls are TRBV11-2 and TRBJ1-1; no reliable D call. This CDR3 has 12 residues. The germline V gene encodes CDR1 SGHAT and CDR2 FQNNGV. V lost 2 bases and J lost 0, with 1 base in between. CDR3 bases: TGTGCCAGCAGCTTAATGAACACTGAAGCTTTCTTT. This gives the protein CASSLMNTEAFF.

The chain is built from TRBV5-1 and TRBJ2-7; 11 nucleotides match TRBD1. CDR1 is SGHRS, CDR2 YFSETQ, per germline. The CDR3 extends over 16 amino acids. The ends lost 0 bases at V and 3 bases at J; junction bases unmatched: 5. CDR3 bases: TGCGCCAGCAGCTTGGTCTCCGGGACAGGGGGCTACGAGCAGTACTTC. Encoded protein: CASSLVSGTGGYEQYF.

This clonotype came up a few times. The DNA for the CDR3 is TGCGCCAGCAGCTTGGTTGTGGGGAATGAGCAGTTCTTC. As protein: CASSLVVGNEQFF. V usage is TRBV5-1 and J usage is TRBJ2-1; D gene unclear. V shed 0 bases and J shed 7 bases, with 8 bases lying between them. The germline V gene has CDR1 SGHRS and CDR2 YFSETQ. This CDR3 region has 13 residues.